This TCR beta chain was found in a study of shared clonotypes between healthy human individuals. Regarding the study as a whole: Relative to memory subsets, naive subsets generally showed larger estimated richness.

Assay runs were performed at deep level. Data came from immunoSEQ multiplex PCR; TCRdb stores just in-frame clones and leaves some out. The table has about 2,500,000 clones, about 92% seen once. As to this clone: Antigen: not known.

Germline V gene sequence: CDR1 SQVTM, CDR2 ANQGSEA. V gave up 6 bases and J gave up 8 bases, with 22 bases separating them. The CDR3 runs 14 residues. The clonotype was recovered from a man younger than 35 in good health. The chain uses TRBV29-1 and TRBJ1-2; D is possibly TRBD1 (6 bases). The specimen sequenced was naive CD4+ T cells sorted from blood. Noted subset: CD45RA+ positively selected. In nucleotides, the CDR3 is TGCAGCGTGAGCTTTAGTAGGACAGATGGAGGCTACACCTTC. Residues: CSVSFSRTDGGYTF.